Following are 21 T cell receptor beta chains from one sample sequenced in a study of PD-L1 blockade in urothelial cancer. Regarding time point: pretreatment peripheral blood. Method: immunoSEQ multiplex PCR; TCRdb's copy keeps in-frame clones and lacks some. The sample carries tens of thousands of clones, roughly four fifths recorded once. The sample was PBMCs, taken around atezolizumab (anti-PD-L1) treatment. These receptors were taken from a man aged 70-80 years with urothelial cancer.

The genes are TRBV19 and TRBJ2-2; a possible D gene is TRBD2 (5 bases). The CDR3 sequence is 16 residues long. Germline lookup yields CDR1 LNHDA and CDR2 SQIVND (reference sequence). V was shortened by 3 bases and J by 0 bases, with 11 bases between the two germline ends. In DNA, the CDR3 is TGTGCCAGTAGTATTGGTGGCGGGTCGAACACCGGGGAGCTGTTTTTT. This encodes CASSIGGGSNTGELFF. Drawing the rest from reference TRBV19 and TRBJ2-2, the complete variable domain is DGGITQSPKYLFRKEGQNVTLSCEQNLNHDAMYWYRQDPGQGLRLIYYSQIVNDFQKGDIAEGYSVSREKKESFPLTVTSAQKNPTAFYLCASSIGGGSNTGELFFGEGSRLTVL.

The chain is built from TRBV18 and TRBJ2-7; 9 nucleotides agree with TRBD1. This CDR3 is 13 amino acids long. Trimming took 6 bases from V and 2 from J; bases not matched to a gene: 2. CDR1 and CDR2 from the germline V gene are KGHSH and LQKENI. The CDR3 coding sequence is TGTGCCAGCTCCGGGACAGGGCCCTACGAGCAGTACTTC. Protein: CASSGTGPYEQYF.

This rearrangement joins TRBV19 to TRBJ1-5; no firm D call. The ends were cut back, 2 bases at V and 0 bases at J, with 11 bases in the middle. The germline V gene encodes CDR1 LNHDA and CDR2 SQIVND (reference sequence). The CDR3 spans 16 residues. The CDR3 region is CASSILVQDSNQPQHF. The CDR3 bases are TGTGCCAGTAGTATATTAGTTCAGGATAGCAATCAGCCCCAGCATTTT.

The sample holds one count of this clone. The CDR3 nucleotides read TGCGCCAGCCGAGGAGGGTTATCCTCAGATACGCAGTATTTT. Amino acids: CASRGGLSSDTQYF. The chain links TRBV4-3 to TRBJ2-3, with D possibly TRBD2 on 6 matching bases. The CDR3 spans 14 residues. V lost 8 bases, J lost 4 bases, and 16 bases lay in between. Germline CDR1 LGHNA, CDR2 YSLEER.

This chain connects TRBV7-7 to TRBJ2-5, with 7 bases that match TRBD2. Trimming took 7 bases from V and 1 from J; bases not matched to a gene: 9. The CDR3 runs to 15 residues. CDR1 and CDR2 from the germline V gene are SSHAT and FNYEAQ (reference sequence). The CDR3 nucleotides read TGTGCCAGCAATCCGAGGGAGGGTGCCCAAGAGACCCAGTACTTC. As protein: CASNPREGAQETQYF.

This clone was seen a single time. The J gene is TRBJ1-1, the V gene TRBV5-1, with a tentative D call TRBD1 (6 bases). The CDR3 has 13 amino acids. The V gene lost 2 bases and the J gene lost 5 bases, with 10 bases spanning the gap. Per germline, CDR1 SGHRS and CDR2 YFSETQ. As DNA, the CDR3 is TGCGCCAGCAGCTTCAAGGGGGGGACTGAAGCTTTCTTT. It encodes CASSFKGGTEAFF.

The DNA for the CDR3 is TGTGCTAGTGGTTTGGTACAGGTGACGAATGAGCAGTTCTTC. The encoded protein is CASGLVQVTNEQFF. The chain is built from TRBV12-5 and TRBJ2-1, with D possibly being TRBD1 (5 bases). The length of the CDR3 is 14 residues. CDR1 is LGHNT, CDR2 FRNRAP, per germline. The V and J ends lost 0 bases and 7 bases respectively, with 10 bases between them.

CDR3: CASSFRGRTIYF. The CDR3 DNA is TGTGCCAGCAGTTTTCGTGGGAGAACCATATATTTT. The rearrangement links TRBV28 to TRBJ1-3; the D is unclear. V lost 3 bases and J 10 bases, leaving 10 bases between the germline ends. This CDR3 region has 12 residues. Germline V gene sequence: CDR1 MDHEN, CDR2 SYDVKM.

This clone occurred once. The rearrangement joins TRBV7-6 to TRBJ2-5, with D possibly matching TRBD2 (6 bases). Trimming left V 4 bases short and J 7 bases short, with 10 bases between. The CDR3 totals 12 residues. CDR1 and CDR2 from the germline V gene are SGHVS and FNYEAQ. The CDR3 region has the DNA TGTGCCAGCAGCTACCACGGGGGGACCCAGTACTTC. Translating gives CASSYHGGTQYF. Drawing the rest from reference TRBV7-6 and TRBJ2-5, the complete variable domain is GAGVSQSPRYKVTKRGQDVALRCDPISGHVSLYWYRQALGQGPEFLTYFNYEAQQDKSGLPNDRFSAERPEGSISTLTIQRTEQRDSAMYRCASSYHGGTQYFGPGTRLLVL.

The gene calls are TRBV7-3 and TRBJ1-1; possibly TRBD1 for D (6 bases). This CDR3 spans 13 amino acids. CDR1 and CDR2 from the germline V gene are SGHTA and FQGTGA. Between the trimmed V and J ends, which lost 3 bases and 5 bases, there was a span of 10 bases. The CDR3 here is CASSFTGITEAFF. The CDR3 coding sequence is TGTGCCAGCAGCTTTACAGGGATTACTGAAGCTTTCTTT. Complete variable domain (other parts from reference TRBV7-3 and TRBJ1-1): GAGVSQTPSNKVTEKGKYVELRCDPISGHTALYWYRQSLGQGPEFLIYFQGTGAADDSGLPNDRFFAVRPEGSVSTLKIQRTERGDSAVYLCASSFTGITEAFFGQGTRLTVV.

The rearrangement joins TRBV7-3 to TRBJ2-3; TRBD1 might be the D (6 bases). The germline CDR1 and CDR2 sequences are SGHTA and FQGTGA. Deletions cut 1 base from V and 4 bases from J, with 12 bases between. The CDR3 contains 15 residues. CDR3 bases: TGTGCCAGCAGCTTAAGTCTGGGGGCCTCAGATACGCAGTATTTT. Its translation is CASSLSLGASDTQYF.

The CDR3, as DNA: TGCGCCAGCAGCTTGGAGAGCTTTTACGAGCAGTACTTC. As protein: CASSLESFYEQYF. The V call is TRBV5-1, the J call TRBJ2-7; D remains unclear. Germline-derived CDR1 and CDR2 are SGHRS and YFSETQ. The CDR3 contains 13 residues. V was pared by 0 bases and J by 4 bases, with 8 bases between.

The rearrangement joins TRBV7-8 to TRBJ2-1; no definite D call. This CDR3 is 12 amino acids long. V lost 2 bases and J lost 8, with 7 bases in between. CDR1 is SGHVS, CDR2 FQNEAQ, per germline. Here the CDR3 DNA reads TGTGCCAGCAGCTTAAACCGGGATGAGCAGTTCTTC. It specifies CASSLNRDEQFF. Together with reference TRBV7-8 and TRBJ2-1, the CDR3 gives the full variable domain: GAGVSQSPRYKVAKRGQDVALRCDPISGHVSLFWYQQALGQGPEFLTYFQNEAQLDKSGLPSDRFFAERPEGSVSTLKIQRTQQEDSAVYLCASSLNRDEQFFGPGTRLTVL.

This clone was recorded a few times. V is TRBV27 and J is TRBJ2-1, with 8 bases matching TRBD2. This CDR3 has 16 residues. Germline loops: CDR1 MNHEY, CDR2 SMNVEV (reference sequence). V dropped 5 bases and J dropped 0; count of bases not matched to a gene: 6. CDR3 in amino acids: CASSPLAGLSYNEQFF. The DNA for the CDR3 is TGTGCCAGCAGTCCCCTAGCGGGCCTCTCCTACAATGAGCAGTTCTTC.

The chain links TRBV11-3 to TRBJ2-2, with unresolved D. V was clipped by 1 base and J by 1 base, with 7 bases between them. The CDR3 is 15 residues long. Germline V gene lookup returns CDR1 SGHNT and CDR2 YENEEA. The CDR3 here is CASSLGSGNTGELFF. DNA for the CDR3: TGTGCCAGCAGCTTAGGGTCAGGGAACACCGGGGAGCTGTTTTTT. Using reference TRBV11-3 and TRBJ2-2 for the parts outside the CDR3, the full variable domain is EAGVVQSPRYKIIEKKQPVAFWCNPISGHNTLYWYLQNLGQGPELLIRYENEEAVDDSQLPKDRFSAERLKGVDSTLKIQPAELGDSAVYLCASSLGSGNTGELFFGEGSRLTVL.

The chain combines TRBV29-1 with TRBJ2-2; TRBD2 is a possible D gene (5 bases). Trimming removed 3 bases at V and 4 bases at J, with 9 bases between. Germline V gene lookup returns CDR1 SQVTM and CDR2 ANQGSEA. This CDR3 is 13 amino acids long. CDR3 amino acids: CSVDTSGTGELFF. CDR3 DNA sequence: TGCAGCGTTGACACTAGTGGCACCGGGGAGCTGTTTTTT.

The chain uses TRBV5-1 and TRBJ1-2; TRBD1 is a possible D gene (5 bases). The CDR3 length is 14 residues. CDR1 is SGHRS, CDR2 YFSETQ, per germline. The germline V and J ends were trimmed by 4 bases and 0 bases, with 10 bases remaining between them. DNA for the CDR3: TGCGCCAGCAGCACCGAGACAGCTAACTATGGCTACACCTTC. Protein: CASSTETANYGYTF. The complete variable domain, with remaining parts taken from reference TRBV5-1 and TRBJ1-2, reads KAGVTQTPRYLIKTRGQQVTLSCSPISGHRSVSWYQQTPGQGLQFLFEYFSETQRNKGNFPGRFSGRQFSNSRSEMNVSTLELGDSALYLCASSTETANYGYTFGSGTRLTVV.

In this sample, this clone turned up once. Written as DNA, the CDR3 is TGTGCCAGCACCCTGAGCAGGGTAACGAACGGGGAGCTGTTTTTT. Amino acid sequence: CASTLSRVTNGELFF. The chain employs TRBV7-2 and TRBJ2-2; a possible D gene is TRBD1 (5 bases). Germline values: CDR1 SGHTA, CDR2 FQGNSA. There are 15 residues in the CDR3. Trimming removed 7 bases from V and 7 bases from J, with 19 bases in between.

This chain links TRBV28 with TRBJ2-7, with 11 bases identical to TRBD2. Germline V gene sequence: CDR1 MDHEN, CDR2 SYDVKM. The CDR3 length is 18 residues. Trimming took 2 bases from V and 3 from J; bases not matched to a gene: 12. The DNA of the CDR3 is TGTGCCAGCAGTTTAGGATTAGCGGGAGGGATATTAGACTACGAGCAGTACTTC. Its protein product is CASSLGLAGGILDYEQYF.

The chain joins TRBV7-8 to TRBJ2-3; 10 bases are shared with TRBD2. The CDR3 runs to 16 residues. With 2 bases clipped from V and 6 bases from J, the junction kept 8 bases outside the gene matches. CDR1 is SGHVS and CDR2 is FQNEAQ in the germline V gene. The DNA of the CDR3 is TGTGCCAGCAGCTTATTGACTAGCGGGTTGCGGGATACGCAGTATTTT. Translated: CASSLLTSGLRDTQYF. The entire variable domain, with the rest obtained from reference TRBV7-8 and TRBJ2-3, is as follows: GAGVSQSPRYKVAKRGQDVALRCDPISGHVSLFWYQQALGQGPEFLTYFQNEAQLDKSGLPSDRFFAERPEGSVSTLKIQRTQQEDSAVYLCASSLLTSGLRDTQYFGPGTRLTVL.

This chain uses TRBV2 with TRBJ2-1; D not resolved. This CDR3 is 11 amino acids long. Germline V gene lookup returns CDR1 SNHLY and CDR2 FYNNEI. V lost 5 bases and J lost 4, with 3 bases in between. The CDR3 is CASSPYNEQFF. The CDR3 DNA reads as TGTGCCAGCAGTCCTTACAATGAGCAGTTCTTC.